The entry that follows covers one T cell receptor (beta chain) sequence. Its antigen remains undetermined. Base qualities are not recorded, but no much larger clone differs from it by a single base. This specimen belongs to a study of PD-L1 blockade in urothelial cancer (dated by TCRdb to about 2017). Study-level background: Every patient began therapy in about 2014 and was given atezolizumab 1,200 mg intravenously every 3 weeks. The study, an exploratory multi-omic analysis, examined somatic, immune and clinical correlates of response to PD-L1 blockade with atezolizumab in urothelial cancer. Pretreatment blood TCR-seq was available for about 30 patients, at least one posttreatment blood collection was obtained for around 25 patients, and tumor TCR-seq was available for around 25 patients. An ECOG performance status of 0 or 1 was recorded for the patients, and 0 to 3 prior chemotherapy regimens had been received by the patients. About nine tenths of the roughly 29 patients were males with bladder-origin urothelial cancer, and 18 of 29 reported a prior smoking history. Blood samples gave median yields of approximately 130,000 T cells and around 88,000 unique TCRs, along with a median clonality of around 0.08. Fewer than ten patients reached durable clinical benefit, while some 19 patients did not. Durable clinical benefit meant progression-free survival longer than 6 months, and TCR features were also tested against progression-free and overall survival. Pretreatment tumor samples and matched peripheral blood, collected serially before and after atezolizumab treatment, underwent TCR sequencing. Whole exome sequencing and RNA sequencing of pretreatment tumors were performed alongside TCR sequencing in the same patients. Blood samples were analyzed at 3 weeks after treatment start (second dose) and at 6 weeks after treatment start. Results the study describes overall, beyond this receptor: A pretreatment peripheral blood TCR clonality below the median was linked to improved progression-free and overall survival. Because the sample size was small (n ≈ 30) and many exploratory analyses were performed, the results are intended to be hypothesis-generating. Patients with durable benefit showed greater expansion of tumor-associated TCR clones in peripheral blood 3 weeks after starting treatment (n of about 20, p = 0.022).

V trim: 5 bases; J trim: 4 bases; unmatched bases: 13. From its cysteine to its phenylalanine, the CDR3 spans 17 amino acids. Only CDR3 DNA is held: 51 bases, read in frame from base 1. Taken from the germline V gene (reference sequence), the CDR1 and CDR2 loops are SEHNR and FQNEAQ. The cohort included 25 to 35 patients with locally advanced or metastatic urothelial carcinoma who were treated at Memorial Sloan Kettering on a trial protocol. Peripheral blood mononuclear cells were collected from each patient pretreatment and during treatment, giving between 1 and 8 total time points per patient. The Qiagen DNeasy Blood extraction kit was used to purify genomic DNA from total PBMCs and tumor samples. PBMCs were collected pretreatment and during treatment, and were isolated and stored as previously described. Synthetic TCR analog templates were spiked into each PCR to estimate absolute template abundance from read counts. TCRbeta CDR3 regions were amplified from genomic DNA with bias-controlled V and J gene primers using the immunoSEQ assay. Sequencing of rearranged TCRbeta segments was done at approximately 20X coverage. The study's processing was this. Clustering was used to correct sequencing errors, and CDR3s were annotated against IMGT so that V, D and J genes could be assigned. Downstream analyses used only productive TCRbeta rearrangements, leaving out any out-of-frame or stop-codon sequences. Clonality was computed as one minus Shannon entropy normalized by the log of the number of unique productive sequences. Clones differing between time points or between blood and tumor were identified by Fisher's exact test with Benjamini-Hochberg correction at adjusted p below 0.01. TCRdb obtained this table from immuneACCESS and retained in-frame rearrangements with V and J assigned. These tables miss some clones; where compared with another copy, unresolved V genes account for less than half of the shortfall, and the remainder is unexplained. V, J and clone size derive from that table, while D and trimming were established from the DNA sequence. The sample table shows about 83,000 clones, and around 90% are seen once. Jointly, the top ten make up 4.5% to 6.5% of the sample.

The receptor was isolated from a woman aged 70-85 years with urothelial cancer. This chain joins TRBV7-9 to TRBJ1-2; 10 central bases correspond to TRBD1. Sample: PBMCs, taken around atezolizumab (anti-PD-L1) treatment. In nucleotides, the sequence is TGTGCCAGCAGCCCGACCGGGACAGGGGACGAGGGCTATGGCTACACCTTC. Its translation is CASSPTGTGDEGYGYTF.